The entry that follows covers one T cell receptor (beta chain) sequence. Vbeta (60) and Jbeta (13) primers were used in the PCR. Libraries were prepared by immunoSEQ multiplex PCR; TCRdb keeps only in-frame clonotypes and omits some of them. The data contain 190,000 or so clones, approximately 79% of them singletons. These data originate in a study of cytomegalovirus exposure and HLA in healthy donors. The CDR3 runs to 13 residues. V shed 3 bases and J shed 5 bases, with 10 bases lying between them. Germline-derived CDR1 and CDR2 are GTSNPN and SVGIG (reference sequence). Sequenced material: PBMCs. The TCR originated in a girl between 10 and 17 years old in good health and CMV-seropositive. The gene calls are TRBV30 and TRBJ1-4, with D perhaps matching TRBD1 (5 bases). CDR3 sequence (DNA): TGTGCCTGGAGGGTTGGGGCAAATGAAAAACTGTTTTTT. It is translated as CAWRVGANEKLFF. The entire variable domain, with the rest obtained from reference TRBV30 and TRBJ1-4, is as follows: SQTIHQWPATLVQPVGSPLSLECTVEGTSNPNLYWYRQAAGRGLQLLFYSVGIGQISSEVPQNLSASRPQDRQFILSSKKLLLSDSGFYLCAWRVGANEKLFFGSGTQLSVL.